This T cell receptor (beta chain) was profiled in a study of blood T cells in healthy people across ages. Every participating donor contributed about 10 milliliters of peripheral blood through a draw. Germline-derived CDR1 and CDR2 are SGHTA and FQGNSA. The CDR3 has 13 residues. The V end was cut by 5 bases, the J end by 7 bases, with 12 bases between. Combining a sample-barcoded 5' primer with a J-beta primer mix, a second PCR ran for about 6 to 11 cycles. TCRdb re-derived calls from the 5' RACE reads in MiXCR, one entry per CDR3 protein. This sample has approximately 960,000 distinct CDR3 sequences, with almost 30% found just once. This clonotype was counted only a few times. The data also belong to a second study, concerning T cells of mothers and their children.

What was sequenced was blood. This TCR was sampled from a middle-aged woman in good health. The V gene is TRBV7-2, the J gene TRBJ1-5; TRBD1 is a possible D gene (5 bases). CDR3 bases: TGTGCCAGCAGCGTCGACAGTTTACAGCCCCAGCATTTT. Translated, it gives CASSVDSLQPQHF.